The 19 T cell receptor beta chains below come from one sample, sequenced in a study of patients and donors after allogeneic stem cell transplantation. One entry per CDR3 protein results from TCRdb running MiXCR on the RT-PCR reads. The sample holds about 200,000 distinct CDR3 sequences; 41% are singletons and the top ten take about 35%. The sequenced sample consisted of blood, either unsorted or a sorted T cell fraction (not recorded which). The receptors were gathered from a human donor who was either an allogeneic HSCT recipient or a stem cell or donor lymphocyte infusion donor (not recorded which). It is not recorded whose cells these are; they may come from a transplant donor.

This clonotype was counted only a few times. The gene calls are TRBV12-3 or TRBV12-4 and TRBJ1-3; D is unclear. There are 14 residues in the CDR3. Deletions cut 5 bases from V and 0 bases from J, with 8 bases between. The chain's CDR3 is CASSPVFSGNTIYF. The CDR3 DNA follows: TGTGCCAGCAGTCCGGTATTCTCTGGAAACACCATATATTTT.

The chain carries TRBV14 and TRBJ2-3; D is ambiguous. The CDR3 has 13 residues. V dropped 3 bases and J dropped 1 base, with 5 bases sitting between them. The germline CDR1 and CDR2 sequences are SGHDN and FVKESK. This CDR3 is CASSHWGTDTQYF. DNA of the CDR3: TGTGCCAGCAGCCATTGGGGCACAGATACGCAGTATTTT.

CDR3 protein: CASAPDGGGTEAFF. The CDR3 DNA sequence: TGTGCCAGCGCCCCTGACGGGGGTGGCACTGAAGCTTTCTTT. The V and J genes are TRBV5-6 and TRBJ1-1; D possibly corresponds to TRBD1 (5 bases). The CDR3 has 14 amino acids. V lost 7 bases, J lost 4 bases, and 17 bases lay in between. Germline CDR1 reads SGHDT; CDR2 reads YYEEEE.

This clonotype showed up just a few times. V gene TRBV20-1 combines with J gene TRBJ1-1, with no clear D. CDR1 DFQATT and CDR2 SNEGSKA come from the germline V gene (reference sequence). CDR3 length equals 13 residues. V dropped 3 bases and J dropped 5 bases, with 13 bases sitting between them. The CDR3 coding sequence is TGCAGTGCTAGGGGCGGAGGGCCGACTGAAGCTTTCTTT. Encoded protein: CSARGGGPTEAFF.

The CDR3 region is CSVVAQSKETQYF. Here the CDR3 DNA reads TGCAGCGTTGTGGCGCAGAGTAAAGAGACCCAGTACTTC. V gene TRBV29-1 combines with J gene TRBJ2-5; D gene unclear. The CDR3 has 13 residues. Looked up from germline, CDR1 is SQVTM and CDR2 is ANQGSEA. V was pared by 4 bases and J by 3 bases, with 12 bases between. The full variable domain, its missing parts supplied by reference TRBV29-1 and TRBJ2-5, is SAVISQKPSRDICQRGTSLTIQCQVDSQVTMMFWYRQQPGQSLTLIATANQGSEATYESGFVIDKFPISRPNLTFSTLTVSNMSPEDSSIYLCSVVAQSKETQYFGPGTRLLVL.

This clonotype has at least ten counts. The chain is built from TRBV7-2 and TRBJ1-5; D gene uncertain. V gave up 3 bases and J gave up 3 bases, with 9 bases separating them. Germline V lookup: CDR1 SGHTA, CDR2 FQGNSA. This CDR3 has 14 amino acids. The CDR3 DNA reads TGTGCCAGCAGCTTCGGGCAGAACAATCAGCCCCAGCATTTT. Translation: CASSFGQNNQPQHF.

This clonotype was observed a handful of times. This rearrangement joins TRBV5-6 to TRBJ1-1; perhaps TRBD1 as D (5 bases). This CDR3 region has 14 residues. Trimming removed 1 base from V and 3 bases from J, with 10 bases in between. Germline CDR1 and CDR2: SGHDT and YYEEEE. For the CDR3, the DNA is TGTGCCAGCAGCTTGCTAGGGGATTACACTGAAGCTTTCTTT. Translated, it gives CASSLLGDYTEAFF.

The CDR3 loop is CASSLLAGVYNEQFF. Here the CDR3 DNA reads TGTGCCAGCAGCTTACTAGCGGGAGTATACAATGAGCAGTTCTTC. The rearrangement links TRBV5-6 to TRBJ2-1; 11 nucleotides align to TRBD2. This CDR3 contains 15 residues. Trimming took 2 bases from V and 4 from J; bases not matched to a gene: 2. CDR1 SGHDT and CDR2 YYEEEE come from the germline V gene.

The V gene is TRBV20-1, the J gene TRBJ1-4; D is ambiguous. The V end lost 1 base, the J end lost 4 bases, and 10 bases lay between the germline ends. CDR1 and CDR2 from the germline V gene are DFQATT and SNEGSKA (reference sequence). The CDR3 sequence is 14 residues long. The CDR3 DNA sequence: TGCAGTGCTAGAGCCCAGAGCGTTAATGAAAAACTGTTTTTT. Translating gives CSARAQSVNEKLFF.

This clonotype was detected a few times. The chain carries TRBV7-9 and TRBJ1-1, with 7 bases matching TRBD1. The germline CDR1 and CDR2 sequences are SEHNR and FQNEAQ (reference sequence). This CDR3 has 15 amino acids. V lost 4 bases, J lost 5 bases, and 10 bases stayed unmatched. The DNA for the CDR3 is TGTGCCAGCAGCTCTAGACAGGGATTGGGAACTGAAGCTTTCTTT. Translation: CASSSRQGLGTEAFF.

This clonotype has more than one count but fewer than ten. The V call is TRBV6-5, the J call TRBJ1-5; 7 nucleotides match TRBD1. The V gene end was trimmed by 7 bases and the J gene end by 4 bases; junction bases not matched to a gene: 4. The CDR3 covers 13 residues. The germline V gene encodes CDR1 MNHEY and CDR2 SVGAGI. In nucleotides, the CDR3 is TGTGCCAGCAAGGGGACAGAGAATCAGCCCCAGCATTTT. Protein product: CASKGTENQPQHF.

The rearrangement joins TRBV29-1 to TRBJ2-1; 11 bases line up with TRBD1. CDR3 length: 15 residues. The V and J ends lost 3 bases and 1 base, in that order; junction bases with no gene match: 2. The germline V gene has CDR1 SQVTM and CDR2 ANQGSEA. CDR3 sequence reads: CSVDRDRGSYNEQFF. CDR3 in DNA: TGCAGCGTTGATAGGGACAGGGGGTCCTACAATGAGCAGTTCTTC.

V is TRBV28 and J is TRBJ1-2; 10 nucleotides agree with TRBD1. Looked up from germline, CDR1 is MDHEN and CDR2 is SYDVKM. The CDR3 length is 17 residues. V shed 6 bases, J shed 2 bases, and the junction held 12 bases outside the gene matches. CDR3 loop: CASSTTRQGARNYGYTF. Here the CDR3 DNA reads TGTGCCAGCAGCACCACCCGACAGGGGGCGCGGAACTATGGCTACACCTTC.

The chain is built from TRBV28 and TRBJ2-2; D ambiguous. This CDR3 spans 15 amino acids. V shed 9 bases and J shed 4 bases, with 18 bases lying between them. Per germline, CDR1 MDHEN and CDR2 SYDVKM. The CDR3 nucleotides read TGTGCCAGTCTAACGTCAAAGACTGTCACCGGGGAGCTGTTTTTT. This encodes CASLTSKTVTGELFF. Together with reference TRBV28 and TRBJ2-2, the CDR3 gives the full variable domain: DVKVTQSSRYLVKRTGEKVFLECVQDMDHENMFWYRQDPGLGLRLIYFSYDVKMKEKGDIPEGYSVSREKKERFSLILESASTNQTSMYLCASLTSKTVTGELFFGEGSRLTVL.

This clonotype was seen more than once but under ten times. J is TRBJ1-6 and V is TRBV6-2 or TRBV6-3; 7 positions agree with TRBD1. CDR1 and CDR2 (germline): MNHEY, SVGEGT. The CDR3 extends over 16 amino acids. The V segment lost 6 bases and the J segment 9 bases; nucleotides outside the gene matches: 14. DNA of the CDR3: TGTGCCAGCAGCCCCTCAGGGGGGATCGGAGGTTCACCCCTCCACTTT. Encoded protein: CASSPSGGIGGSPLHF.

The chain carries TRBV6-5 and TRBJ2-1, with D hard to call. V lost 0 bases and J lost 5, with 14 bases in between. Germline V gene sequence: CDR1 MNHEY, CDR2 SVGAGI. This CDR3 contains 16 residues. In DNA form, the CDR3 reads TGTGCCAGCAGTTACTCTCCGACTGATGAGGACAATGAGCAGTTCTTC. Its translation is CASSYSPTDEDNEQFF.

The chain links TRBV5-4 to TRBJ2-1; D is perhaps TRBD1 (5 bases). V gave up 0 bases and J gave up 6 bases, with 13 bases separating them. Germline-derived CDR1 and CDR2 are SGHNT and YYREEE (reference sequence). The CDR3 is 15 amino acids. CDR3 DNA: TGTGCCAGCAGCTTGGATCAGGGAAGGTCCAATGAGCAGTTCTTC. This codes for CASSLDQGRSNEQFF. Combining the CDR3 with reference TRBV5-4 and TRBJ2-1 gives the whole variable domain ETGVTQSPTHLIKTRGQQVTLRCSSQSGHNTVSWYQQALGQGPQFIFQYYREEENGRGNFPPRFSGLQFPNYSSELNVNALELDDSALYLCASSLDQGRSNEQFFGPGTRLTVL.

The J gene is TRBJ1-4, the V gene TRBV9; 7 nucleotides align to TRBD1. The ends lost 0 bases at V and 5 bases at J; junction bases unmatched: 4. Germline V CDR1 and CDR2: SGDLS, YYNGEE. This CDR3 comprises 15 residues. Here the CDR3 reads CASSVATGENEKLFF. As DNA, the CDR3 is TGTGCCAGCAGCGTAGCAACAGGGGAGAATGAAAAACTGTTTTTT.

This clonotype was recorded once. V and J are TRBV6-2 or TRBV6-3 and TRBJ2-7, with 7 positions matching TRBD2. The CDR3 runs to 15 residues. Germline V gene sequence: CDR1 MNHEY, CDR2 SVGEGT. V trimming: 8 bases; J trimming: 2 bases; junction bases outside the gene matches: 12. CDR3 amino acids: CASFYSGIIPYEQYF. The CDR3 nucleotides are TGTGCCAGCTTCTACAGCGGGATCATCCCCTACGAGCAGTACTTC.